Each of the 7 T cell receptor beta chains below was sequenced from the same sample in a study of T cell responses to AZD1222 COVID-19 vaccine. Profiling relied on immunoSEQ multiplex PCR, and the TCRdb table lists in-frame clones only, not all of them. The sample includes under 150,000 clones, 90% to 95% of them seen just once. Material: peripheral blood, obtained on day 0 of AZD1222 vaccination. The receptors derive from an adult in good health.

The chain is built from TRBV20-1 and TRBJ2-1; D remains ambiguous. This CDR3 spans 14 amino acids. Trimming removed 3 bases from V and 2 bases from J, with 11 bases in between. CDR1 is DFQATT, CDR2 SNEGSKA, per germline (reference sequence). CDR3 region: CSASSSSPYNEQFF. For the CDR3, the DNA is TGCAGTGCTAGTTCCAGCAGCCCCTACAATGAGCAGTTCTTC.

This chain links TRBV4-2 with TRBJ2-3; D gene ambiguous. The CDR3 totals 13 residues. CDR1 and CDR2 from the germline V gene are LGHNA and YNFKEQ. Trimming stripped 0 bases from V and 4 bases from J, with 5 bases between. CDR3 nucleotides: TGTGCCAGCAGCCAAGATCCAGCAGATACGCAGTATTTT. As protein: CASSQDPADTQYF.

The CDR3: CASSPRRAATNEKLFF. The CDR3 DNA sequence: TGTGCCAGCAGCCCGCGGCGGGCAGCAACTAATGAAAAACTGTTTTTT. This chain links TRBV7-9 with TRBJ1-4; D not certain. CDR1 SEHNR and CDR2 FQNEAQ come from the germline V gene (reference sequence). The CDR3 consists of 16 residues. Trimming took off 5 bases at V and 0 bases at J, with 13 bases between the two ends. Using reference TRBV7-9 and TRBJ1-4 for the parts outside the CDR3, the full variable domain is DTGVSQNPRHKITKRGQNVTFRCDPISEHNRLYWYRQTLGQGPEFLTYFQNEAQLEKSRLLSDRFSAERPKGSFSTLEIQRTEQGDSAMYLCASSPRRAATNEKLFFGSGTQLSVL.

The chain carries TRBV23-1 and TRBJ2-3; D is perhaps TRBD2 (6 bases). Being an ORF, TRBV23-1 has a function that is uncertain. This CDR3 has 14 residues. V lost 3 bases, J lost 2 bases, and 9 bases lay in between. The CDR3 loop is CASSHASATDTQYF. The CDR3 region has the DNA TGCGCCAGCAGTCACGCTAGCGCCACAGATACGCAGTATTTT.

The V call is TRBV18, the J call TRBJ1-2; the match to TRBD1 covers 9 bases. Trimming at V came to 2 bases and at J to 5 bases, leaving 12 bases not matched to a gene. The CDR3 runs to 17 residues. Germline-derived CDR1 and CDR2 are KGHSH and LQKENI. CDR3 amino acids: CASSPNHRGPDDYGYTF. DNA of the CDR3: TGTGCCAGCTCACCAAACCACAGGGGGCCCGATGATTATGGCTACACCTTC.

The chain couples TRBV14 to TRBJ1-3, with D perhaps matching TRBD1 (6 bases). The V end was cut by 3 bases, the J end by 4 bases, with 13 bases between. Germline assignment: CDR1 SGHDN and CDR2 FVKESK. This CDR3 has 15 residues. CDR3 sequence: CASSQRRGKGNTIYF. Written as DNA, the CDR3 is TGTGCCAGCAGCCAGAGGAGGGGGAAGGGAAACACCATATATTTT.

The chain uses TRBV19 and TRBJ1-2; D is undetermined. V was clipped by 7 bases and J by 4 bases, with 13 bases between them. The CDR3 contains 13 residues. Germline assignment: CDR1 LNHDA and CDR2 SQIVND (reference sequence). The CDR3 sequence: CASTPNGGYGYTF. CDR3 in DNA: TGTGCCAGTACTCCAAATGGTGGCTATGGCTACACCTTC.